This T cell receptor beta chain came from a study of cytomegalovirus exposure and HLA in healthy donors. About the study: The study's early data release held about 85 million unique TCRs from HLA-typed donors.

13 Jbeta primers and 60 Vbeta primers were used for the PCR. Clones were sequenced by immunoSEQ multiplex PCR, and TCRdb holds only the in-frame ones, with some missing. The data contain approximately 160,000 clones, under 90% of them seen just once; the ten biggest clones take up 4.8%. The CDR3 length is 12 residues. The germline V gene encodes CDR1 MGHRA and CDR2 YSYEKL. The germline V and J ends were trimmed by 4 bases and 10 bases, with 11 bases remaining between them. Concerning this clone: Its antigen is not identified.

Study outcomes and limitations: Researchers reportedly found TCR beta sequences accurately predicted most subjects' HLA-A and HLA-B alleles.

This chain uses TRBV4-1 with TRBJ2-1, with D possibly being TRBD1 (6 bases). This sequence was found in a man younger than 30 in good health and CMV-seronegative. Specimen: PBMCs. The CDR3 nucleotides read TGCGCCAGCAGCCCGAGGGGGAGCGAGCAGTTCTTC. Its translation is CASSPRGSEQFF.